Listed here are 15 T cell receptor beta chains from one sample, sequenced in a study of shared clonotypes between healthy human individuals. Using immunoSEQ multiplex PCR, the repertoire was profiled, and TCRdb retains in-frame clones only, with some absent. Counted here are around 1,100,000 clones, approximately 77% occurring once; the ten biggest clones make up roughly 0.83%. Sequencing input: memory CD4+ T cells from PBMCs. Regarding subset: CD45RA-negative fraction. All receptors come from a man aged 18 to 29 in good health. Some clones in this sample may be carry-over from other donors' samples.

As concerns this clone: Other DNA sequences from this sample encode an identical CDR3 as well. The chain joins TRBV5-4 to TRBJ2-1, with TRBD2 matching over 8 bases. CDR3 length equals 14 residues. The J segment lost 6 bases and the V segment lost 4 bases, leaving 6 bases of the junction unmatched. Germline V gives CDR1 SGHNT, CDR2 YYREEE (reference sequence). Here the CDR3 DNA reads TGTGCCAGCAGCCCGGGACTAGTCGGCAATGAGCAGTTCTTC. It translates to CASSPGLVGNEQFF.

The J gene is TRBJ2-7, the V gene TRBV7-3; 9 bases fit TRBD2. The CDR3 has 13 residues. Germline CDR1 and CDR2: SGHTA and FQGTGA. The V and J ends lost 5 bases and 3 bases, in that order; junction bases with no gene match: 2. The CDR3 is CASSDSGSYEQYF. The CDR3 region has the DNA TGTGCCAGCAGCGATAGCGGGAGCTACGAGCAGTACTTC.

This rearrangement joins TRBV7-2 to TRBJ1-2, with TRBD1 matching over 8 bases. CDR1 and CDR2 from the germline V gene are SGHTA and FQGNSA. The CDR3 covers 15 residues. Trimming removed 1 base from V and 5 bases from J; junction bases left unmatched: 6. The chain's CDR3 is CASSLDGQGGYGYTF. DNA for the CDR3: TGTGCCAGCAGCTTAGACGGACAGGGTGGTTATGGCTACACCTTC. The whole variable domain, filled in from reference TRBV7-2 and TRBJ1-2, reads GAGVSQSPSNKVTEKGKDVELRCDPISGHTALYWYRQSLGQGLEFLIYFQGNSAPDKSGLPSDRFSAERTGGSVSTLTIQRTQQEDSAVYLCASSLDGQGGYGYTFGSGTRLTVV.

This clone was seen just once. The DNA for the CDR3 is TGTGCCAGCAGTTTAGGCGGGGAACCGGAGGTGTACTTC. Translation gives CASSLGGEPEVYF. V usage is TRBV28 and J usage is TRBJ2-7; a possible D gene is TRBD2 (6 bases). V was trimmed by 2 bases and J by 12 bases, leaving 17 bases between them. In germline, CDR1 is MDHEN, CDR2 SYDVKM. The CDR3 consists of 13 residues. Variable domain in full (rest from reference TRBV28 and TRBJ2-7): DVKVTQSSRYLVKRTGEKVFLECVQDMDHENMFWYRQDPGLGLRLIYFSYDVKMKEKGDIPEGYSVSREKKERFSLILESASTNQTSMYLCASSLGGEPEVYFGPGTRLTVT.

V usage is TRBV7-9 and J usage is TRBJ2-7; 11 bases are shared with TRBD1. The germline CDR1 and CDR2 sequences are SEHNR and FQNEAQ (reference sequence). The CDR3 has 16 amino acids. Unmatched junction bases numbered 4, after V lost 0 bases and J lost 3 bases. The CDR3 coding sequence is TGTGCCAGCAGCTTAGCTGGACAGGGGGCGCTCTACGAGCAGTACTTC. Its protein is CASSLAGQGALYEQYF.

V gene TRBV11-3 combines with J gene TRBJ2-3, with 9 bases matching TRBD1. V dropped 8 bases and J dropped 3; count of bases not matched to a gene: 0. From germline, CDR1 is SGHNT and CDR2 YENEEA. The CDR3 extends over 12 amino acids. CDR3 sequence (DNA): TGTGCCAGCGGACAGGGGACAGATACGCAGTATTTT. Translated: CASGQGTDTQYF.

This clone was observed a handful of times. The rearrangement joins TRBV30 to TRBJ2-4; maybe TRBD2 (5 bases). Germline loops: CDR1 GTSNPN, CDR2 SVGIG (reference sequence). The CDR3 is 15 residues long. V was cut by 4 bases and J by 1 base, with 14 bases left in between. DNA of the CDR3: TGTGCCTGGAATTACGGTAGAGGGGCCAAAAACATTCAGTACTTC. Translating it yields CAWNYGRGAKNIQYF.

J is TRBJ2-2 and V is TRBV5-1; D gene ambiguous. With 0 bases removed from V and 2 bases from J, the gap between germline ends came to 8 bases. Germline CDR1 is SGHRS and CDR2 is YFSETQ. The length of the CDR3 is 15 residues. The CDR3 loop reads CASSLAPSNTGELFF. As DNA, the CDR3 is TGCGCCAGCAGCTTGGCCCCTAGTAACACCGGGGAGCTGTTTTTT.

In this sample, this clone turned up a few times. V usage is TRBV6-1 and J usage is TRBJ1-2; D perhaps matches TRBD1 (5 bases). The germline V gene has CDR1 MNHNS and CDR2 SASEGT. The ends were cut back, 5 bases at V and 5 bases at J, with 9 bases in the middle. This CDR3 has 12 amino acids. Here the CDR3 DNA reads TGTGCCAGCAGTAACAGGTGGTATGGCTACACCTTC. Translating it yields CASSNRWYGYTF.

The chain has TRBV9 and TRBJ2-3; 9 nucleotides line up with TRBD2. J was trimmed by 2 bases and V by 4 bases; bases with no gene match: 5. Germline V lookup: CDR1 SGDLS, CDR2 YYNGEE. The length of the CDR3 is 15 residues. CDR3: CASSLIAGATDTQYF. For the CDR3, the DNA is TGTGCCAGCAGCCTAATAGCGGGGGCCACAGATACGCAGTATTTT.

This rearrangement joins TRBV5-1 to TRBJ2-4, with D unresolved. Germline lookup yields CDR1 SGHRS and CDR2 YFSETQ. V dropped 1 base and J dropped 0 bases, with 14 bases sitting between them. This CDR3 spans 17 amino acids. CDR3 nucleotide sequence: TGCGCCAGCAGCTTGAGTTCGGAAAGACTAGCCAAAAACATTCAGTACTTC. It translates to CASSLSSERLAKNIQYF.

J is TRBJ2-5 and V is TRBV5-5; a weak D match, TRBD1 (5 bases). The CDR3 covers 15 residues. Between the trimmed V and J ends, which lost 4 bases and 1 base, there was a span of 14 bases. In germline, CDR1 is SGHKS, CDR2 YYEKEE (reference sequence). Here the CDR3 DNA reads TGTGCCAGCAGCCAGATGACAGACGGCCAAGAGACCCAGTACTTC. Protein sequence: CASSQMTDGQETQYF.

The rearrangement uses TRBV2 and TRBJ2-3, with TRBD2 as a possible D gene (6 bases). Trimming cost V 7 bases and J 3 bases, with 14 bases left between them. Looked up from germline, CDR1 is SNHLY and CDR2 is FYNNEI. This CDR3 is 14 amino acids long. The CDR3 DNA reads as TGTGCCAGCACTTCGGGGAGCGGGACAGATACGCAGTATTTT. It yields the protein CASTSGSGTDTQYF. The entire variable domain, with the rest obtained from reference TRBV2 and TRBJ2-3, is as follows: EPEVTQTPSHQVTQMGQEVILRCVPISNHLYFYWYRQILGQKVEFLVSFYNNEISEKSEIFDDQFSVERPDGSNFTLKIRSTKLEDSAMYFCASTSGSGTDTQYFGPGTRLTVL.

As for this clone: Other nucleotide sequences in the sample specify the same CDR3. The CDR3 DNA follows: TGCGCCAGCAGCTTTCCGGGAGAGACCCAGTACTTC. Translated, it gives CASSFPGETQYF. V gene TRBV5-1 combines with J gene TRBJ2-5; D uncertain. Germline CDR1 is SGHRS and CDR2 is YFSETQ. The CDR3 is 12 residues long. V was cut by 2 bases and J by 4 bases, with 6 bases left in between.

The J gene is TRBJ1-1, the V gene TRBV28, with a weak D call TRBD1 (5 bases). CDR1 and CDR2 (germline): MDHEN, SYDVKM. The CDR3 is made up of 16 amino acids. V was shortened by 2 bases and J by 0 bases, with 13 bases between the two germline ends. In DNA, the CDR3 is TGTGCCAGCAGTTTAAGGGCAGGGACTATGAACACTGAAGCTTTCTTT. Encoded protein: CASSLRAGTMNTEAFF.